This T cell receptor beta chain was found in a study of T cells expressing NK-cell markers. TCRdb reworked the 5' RACE reads into one entry per CDR3 protein, no DNA. The sample holds 550,000 to 600,000 distinct CDR3 sequences. The CDR3 totals 16 residues. The V gene's germline CDR1 is KGHSH and CDR2 LQKENI. This TCR came from a man aged 18 to 30 in good health. The sample consisted of blood T cells: a sorted CD56 or NKG2C T cell subset, CD4+ or CD8+ T cells, or bulk PBMC T cells (not recorded which). The V gene is TRBV18, the J gene TRBJ2-1; TCRdb's D call, TRBD2, is unchecked because there is no DNA. This CDR3 is CASSTTGRTLEGEQFF.